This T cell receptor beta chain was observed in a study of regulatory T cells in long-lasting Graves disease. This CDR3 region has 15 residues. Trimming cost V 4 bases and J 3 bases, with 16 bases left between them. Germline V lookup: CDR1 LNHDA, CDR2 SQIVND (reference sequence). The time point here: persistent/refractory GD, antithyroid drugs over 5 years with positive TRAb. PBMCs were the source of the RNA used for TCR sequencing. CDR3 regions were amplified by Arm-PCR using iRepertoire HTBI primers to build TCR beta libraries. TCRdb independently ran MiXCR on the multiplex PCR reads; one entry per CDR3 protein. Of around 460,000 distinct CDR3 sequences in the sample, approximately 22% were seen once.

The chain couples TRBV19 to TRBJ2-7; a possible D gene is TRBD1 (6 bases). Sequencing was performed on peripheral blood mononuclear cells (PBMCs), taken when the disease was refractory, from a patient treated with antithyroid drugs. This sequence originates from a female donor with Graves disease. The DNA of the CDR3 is TGTGCCAGTAGTACCCCAACCGGGACATACTACGAGCAGTACTTC. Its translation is CASSTPTGTYYEQYF.